What follows are 8 T cell receptor beta chains derived from one specimen sequenced in a study of blood T cells in healthy people across ages. A second about 7 to 12 cycle PCR used barcoded and J-beta primers. TCRdb itself ran the 5' RACE reads through MiXCR, one entry per CDR3 protein. This sample yields 850,000 to 1,000,000 distinct CDR3 sequences, of which about 48% are seen a single time; roughly 13% belongs to the top ten. The sequencing input was blood. The receptors here all came from a man aged 30 to 39 in good health.

V is TRBV6-5 and J is TRBJ2-7, with TRBD1 matching over 8 bases. CDR1 is MNHEY, CDR2 SVGAGI, per germline. There are 16 residues in the CDR3. V shed 0 bases, J shed 4 bases, and the junction held 8 bases outside the gene matches. CDR3 sequence: CASSYSMGDRGYEQYF. DNA for the CDR3: TGTGCCAGCAGTTACTCGATGGGCGACAGGGGTTACGAGCAGTACTTC.

The rearrangement uses TRBV7-9 and TRBJ2-1, with a weak D call TRBD2 (7 bases). Germline loops: CDR1 SEHNR, CDR2 FQNEAQ (reference sequence). This CDR3 contains 18 residues. Trimming left V 2 bases short and J 1 base short, with 18 bases between. The CDR3 loop is CASSLRAGAGPSYNEQFF. CDR3 DNA sequence: TGTGCCAGCAGCTTACGCGCGGGGGCGGGGCCTTCCTACAATGAGCAGTTCTTC.

V and J are TRBV25-1 and TRBJ2-3; D gene ambiguous. Germline CDR1 and CDR2: MGHDK and SYGVNS. The CDR3 consists of 14 residues. The V end lost 4 bases, the J end lost 5 bases, and 13 bases lay between the germline ends. CDR3: CASSAMTSRDTQYF. The CDR3 nucleotides are TGTGCCAGCAGTGCAATGACAAGCCGAGATACGCAGTATTTT.

This clonotype was seen more than once but under ten times. The chain is built from TRBV27 and TRBJ2-1; possible D gene TRBD1, 6 bases. The germline V gene encodes CDR1 MNHEY and CDR2 SMNVEV (reference sequence). V lost 4 bases and J lost 5, with 18 bases in between. The CDR3 has 16 amino acids. The CDR3 bases are TGTGCCAGCAGTTCTGGGGGCAGATATGTGAACAATGAGCAGTTCTTC. Residues: CASSSGGRYVNNEQFF.

The rearrangement uses TRBV27 and TRBJ2-1; D is undetermined. Germline CDR1 reads MNHEY; CDR2 reads SMNVEV (reference sequence). V was shortened by 3 bases and J by 0 bases, with 9 bases between the two germline ends. The CDR3 extends over 15 amino acids. The DNA of the CDR3 is TGTGCCAGCAGTTTTATGGGTAACTCCTACAATGAGCAGTTCTTC. Protein sequence: CASSFMGNSYNEQFF.

J is TRBJ2-1 and V is TRBV19; D might be TRBD2 (5 bases). Trimming shortened V by 3 bases and J by 7 bases, and 10 bases separated the two germline ends. Germline lookup yields CDR1 LNHDA and CDR2 SQIVND (reference sequence). The CDR3 consists of 13 residues. In nucleotides, the CDR3 is TGTGCCAGTAGTATGTTGGCGGGTAATGAGCAGTTCTTC. As protein: CASSMLAGNEQFF.

V and J are TRBV29-1 and TRBJ2-5; D not certain. This CDR3 contains 12 residues. The germline gives CDR1 SQVTM, CDR2 ANQGSEA. Deletions cut 7 bases from V and 0 bases from J, with 9 bases between. The CDR3, as DNA: TGCAGCGGTCAGACGGACCAAGAGACCCAGTACTTC. It codes for CSGQTDQETQYF.

This chain joins TRBV21-1 and TRBJ2-7; TRBD1 is taken as the D call from the table, unchecked against the DNA. TRBV21-1 is a listed pseudogene. This CDR3 has 14 amino acids. The CDR3 DNA reads as TGTGCCAGCAGCACACCGGGACAGGGTCGCGAGCAGTACTTC. Translating it yields CASSTPGQGREQYF.